Listed below are T cell receptor beta chains from one sample, sequenced in a study of T-cell memory formation after mild COVID-19. TCRdb re-called the 5' RACE reads with MiXCR, one entry per CDR3 protein. The sample has roughly 250,000 distinct CDR3 sequences, less than 20% seen once. Sequencing was done on a sample of PBMCs or a T cell subset sorted from them (not recorded which). Receptors originate from a young man who had mild COVID-19 (a few samples of this study predate the infection). Cell type and time point are not known. Each CDR3 is given with its conserved first and last residue. Fields, in order: D gene, J gene, V gene, clone size, CDR3 length, CDR3 protein, CDR3 DNA. The D gene is left open where the match is weak. Not all rows give a size; the values are once, few, many and, for expanded clones, a class.

TRBD2	TRBJ2-5	TRBV4-3	few	15	CASSPRDYPGETQYF	TGCGCCAGCAGCCCCCGGGACTACCCCGGAGAGACCCAGTACTTC
-	TRBJ2-7	TRBV6-2/TRBV6-3	few	13	CASTFLREGEQYF	TGTGCCAGCACTTTTCTACGGGAAGGCGAGCAGTACTTC
-	TRBJ2-2	TRBV24-1	-	16	CATSDYGQGTAGELFF	TGTGCCACCAGTGATTACGGGCAGGGGACGGCCGGGGAGCTGTTTTTT
-	TRBJ2-4	TRBV18	-	16	CASSPPGSRTKNIQYF	TGTGCCAGCTCACCACCGGGGAGTAGGACCAAAAACATTCAGTACTTC
-	TRBJ2-5	TRBV27	-	15	CASSLWAGTQETQYF	TGTGCCAGCAGTTTATGGGCAGGGACGCAAGAGACCCAGTACTTC
TRBD1	TRBJ1-1	TRBV6-6	-	16	CASSYGLGTGTTEAFF	TGTGCCAGCAGTTACGGTCTGGGGACAGGAACAACCGAAGCTTTCTTT
-	TRBJ2-3	TRBV20-1	-	14	CSANSGPSTDTQYF	TGCAGTGCTAATAGCGGTCCTAGCACAGATACGCAGTATTTT
-	TRBJ1-2	TRBV7-2	-	15	CASSAYRTTKSGYTF	TGTGCCAGCAGCGCCTACCGAACCACGAAATCTGGCTACACCTTC
TRBD1	TRBJ2-1	TRBV6-5	-	13	CASSNRQGGEQFF	TGTGCCAGCAGTAATAGACAGGGGGGTGAGCAGTTCTTC
-	TRBJ2-5	TRBV6-1	-	16	CASSETPGYWGETQYF	TGTGCCAGCAGTGAGACTCCGGGCTACTGGGGAGAGACCCAGTACTTC
-	TRBJ2-1	TRBV15	-	16	CATRGGAGASYNEQFF	TGTGCCACCAGGGGAGGGGCAGGGGCATCCTACAATGAGCAGTTCTTC
-	TRBJ1-3	TRBV5-1	-	14	CASSLAGVGNTIYF	TGCGCCAGCAGCTTGGCCGGGGTTGGAAACACCATATATTTT
-	TRBJ1-3	TRBV6-2/TRBV6-3	few	15	CASRAAGASGNTIYF	TGTGCCAGCCGCGCGGCGGGGGCCTCTGGAAACACCATATATTTT
-	TRBJ2-5	TRBV5-1	few	14	CASSQGPSDETQYF	TGCGCCAGCAGCCAGGGACCCTCCGATGAGACCCAGTACTTC
-	TRBJ2-3	TRBV5-1	-	16	CASSLYPGGDTDTQYF	TGCGCCAGCAGCTTGTATCCGGGTGGTGACACAGATACGCAGTATTTT
-	TRBJ2-6	TRBV9	-	15	CASNREVPGANVLTF	TGTGCCAGCAACAGGGAGGTTCCTGGGGCCAACGTCCTGACTTTC
-	TRBJ1-5	TRBV3-1	-	12	CASSPGPGPQHF	TGTGCCAGCAGCCCCGGGCCGGGGCCCCAGCATTTT
TRBD1	TRBJ1-2	TRBV6-5	-	12	CASTSRGSGYTF	TGTGCCAGCACCTCCAGGGGGTCGGGCTACACCTTC